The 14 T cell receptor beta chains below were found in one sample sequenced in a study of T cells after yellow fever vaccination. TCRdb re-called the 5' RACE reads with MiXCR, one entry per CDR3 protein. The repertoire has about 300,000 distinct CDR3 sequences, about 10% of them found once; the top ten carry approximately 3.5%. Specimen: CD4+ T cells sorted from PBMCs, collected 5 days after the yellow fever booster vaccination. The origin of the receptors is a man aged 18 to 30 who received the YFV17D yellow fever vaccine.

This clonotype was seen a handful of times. The CDR3 loop reads CASSPGGAESLSYNEQFF. CDR3 sequence (DNA): TGTGCCAGCAGTCCAGGGGGGGCAGAGAGCCTCTCCTACAATGAGCAGTTCTTC. V usage is TRBV28 and J usage is TRBJ2-1, with D possibly called TRBD1 or TRBD2 (7 bases each). V was shortened by 5 bases and J by 0 bases, with 20 bases between the two germline ends. The CDR3 contains 18 residues. CDR1 and CDR2 (germline): MDHEN, SYDVKM. Variable domain in full (rest from reference TRBV28 and TRBJ2-1): DVKVTQSSRYLVKRTGEKVFLECVQDMDHENMFWYRQDPGLGLRLIYFSYDVKMKEKGDIPEGYSVSREKKERFSLILESASTNQTSMYLCASSPGGAESLSYNEQFFGPGTRLTVL.

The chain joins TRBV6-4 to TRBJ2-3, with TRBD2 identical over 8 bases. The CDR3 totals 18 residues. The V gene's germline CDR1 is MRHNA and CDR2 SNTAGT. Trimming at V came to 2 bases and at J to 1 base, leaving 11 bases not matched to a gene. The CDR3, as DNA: TGTGCCAGCAGTGACGTCAGAGCGGGGGCGCGTGGCACAGATACGCAGTATTTT. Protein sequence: CASSDVRAGARGTDTQYF.

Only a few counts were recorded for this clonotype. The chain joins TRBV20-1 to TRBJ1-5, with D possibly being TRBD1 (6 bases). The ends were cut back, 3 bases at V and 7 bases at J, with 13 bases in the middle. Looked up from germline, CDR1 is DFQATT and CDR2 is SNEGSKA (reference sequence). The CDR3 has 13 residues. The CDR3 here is CSARAGVGQPQHF. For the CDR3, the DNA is TGCAGTGCTAGGGCAGGGGTCGGGCAGCCCCAGCATTTT.

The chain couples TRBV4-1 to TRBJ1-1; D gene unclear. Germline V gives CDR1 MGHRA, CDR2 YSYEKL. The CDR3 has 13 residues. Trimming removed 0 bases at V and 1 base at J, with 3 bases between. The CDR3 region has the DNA TGCGCCAGCAGCCAAGATACGAACACTGAAGCTTTCTTT. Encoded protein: CASSQDTNTEAFF.

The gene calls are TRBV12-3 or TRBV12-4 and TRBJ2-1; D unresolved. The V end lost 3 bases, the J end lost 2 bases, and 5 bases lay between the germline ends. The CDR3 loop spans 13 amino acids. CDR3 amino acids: CASSFGTYNEQFF. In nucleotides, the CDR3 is TGTGCCAGCAGTTTTGGCACCTACAATGAGCAGTTCTTC.

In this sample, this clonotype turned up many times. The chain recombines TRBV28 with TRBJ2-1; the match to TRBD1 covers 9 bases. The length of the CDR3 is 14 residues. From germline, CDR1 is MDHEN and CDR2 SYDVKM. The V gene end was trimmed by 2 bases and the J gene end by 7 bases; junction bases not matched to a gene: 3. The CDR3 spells CASSLGGQGNEQFF. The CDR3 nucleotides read TGTGCCAGCAGTTTAGGGGGACAGGGAAATGAGCAGTTCTTC.

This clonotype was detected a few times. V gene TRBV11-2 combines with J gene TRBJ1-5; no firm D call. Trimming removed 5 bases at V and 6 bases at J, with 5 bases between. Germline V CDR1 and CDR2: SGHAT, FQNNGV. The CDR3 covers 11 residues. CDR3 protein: CASSHCQPQHF. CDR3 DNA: TGTGCCAGCAGCCATTGTCAGCCCCAGCATTTT.

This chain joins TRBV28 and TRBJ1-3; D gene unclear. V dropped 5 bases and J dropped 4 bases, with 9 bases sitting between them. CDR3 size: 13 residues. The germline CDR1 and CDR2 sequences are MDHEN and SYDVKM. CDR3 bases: TGTGCCAGCAGTCCCCGTATCGGAAACACCATATATTTT. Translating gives CASSPRIGNTIYF.

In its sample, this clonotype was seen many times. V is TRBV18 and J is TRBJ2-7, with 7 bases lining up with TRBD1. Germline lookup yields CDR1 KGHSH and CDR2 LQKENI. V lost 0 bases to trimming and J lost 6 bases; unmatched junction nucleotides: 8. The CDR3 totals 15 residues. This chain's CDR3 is CASSPPGQPRGEQYF. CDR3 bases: TGTGCCAGCTCACCACCGGGACAGCCTAGGGGCGAGCAGTACTTC.

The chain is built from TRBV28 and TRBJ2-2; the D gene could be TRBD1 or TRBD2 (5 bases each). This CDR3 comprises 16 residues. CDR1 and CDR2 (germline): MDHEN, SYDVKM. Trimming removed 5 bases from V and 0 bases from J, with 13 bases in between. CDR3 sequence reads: CASSPYGATNTGELFF. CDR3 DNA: TGTGCCAGCAGTCCTTACGGGGCTACGAACACCGGGGAGCTGTTTTTT.

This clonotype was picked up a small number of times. This CDR3 reads CATSRTTGEGYTF. CDR3 sequence (DNA): TGTGCCACCAGCAGAACCACAGGGGAAGGCTACACCTTC. The chain couples TRBV15 to TRBJ1-2; TRBD1 matches at 7 bases. The CDR3 sequence is 13 residues long. Germline V lookup: CDR1 LNHNV, CDR2 YYDKDF (reference sequence). V trimming: 2 bases; J trimming: 8 bases; junction bases outside the gene matches: 5.

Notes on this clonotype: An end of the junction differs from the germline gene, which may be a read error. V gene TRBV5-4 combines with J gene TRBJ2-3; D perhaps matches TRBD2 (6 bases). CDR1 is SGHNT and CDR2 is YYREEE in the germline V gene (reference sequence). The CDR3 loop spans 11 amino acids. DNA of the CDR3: TGTGCCAGCAGGGGACTCCGCAAAGAGTTTTTT. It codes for CASRGLRKEFF.

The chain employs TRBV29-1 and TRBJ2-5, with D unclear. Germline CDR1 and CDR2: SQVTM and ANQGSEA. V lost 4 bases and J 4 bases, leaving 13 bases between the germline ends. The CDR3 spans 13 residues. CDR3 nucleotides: TGCAGCGTTGTGGTCAGGCTGGGAGAGACCCAGTACTTC. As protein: CSVVVRLGETQYF.

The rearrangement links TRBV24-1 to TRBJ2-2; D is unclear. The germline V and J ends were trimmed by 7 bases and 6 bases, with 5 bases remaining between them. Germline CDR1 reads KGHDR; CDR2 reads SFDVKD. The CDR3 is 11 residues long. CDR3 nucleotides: TGTGCCACCAGCTGGGCCGGGGAGCTGTTTTTT. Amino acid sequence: CATSWAGELFF.